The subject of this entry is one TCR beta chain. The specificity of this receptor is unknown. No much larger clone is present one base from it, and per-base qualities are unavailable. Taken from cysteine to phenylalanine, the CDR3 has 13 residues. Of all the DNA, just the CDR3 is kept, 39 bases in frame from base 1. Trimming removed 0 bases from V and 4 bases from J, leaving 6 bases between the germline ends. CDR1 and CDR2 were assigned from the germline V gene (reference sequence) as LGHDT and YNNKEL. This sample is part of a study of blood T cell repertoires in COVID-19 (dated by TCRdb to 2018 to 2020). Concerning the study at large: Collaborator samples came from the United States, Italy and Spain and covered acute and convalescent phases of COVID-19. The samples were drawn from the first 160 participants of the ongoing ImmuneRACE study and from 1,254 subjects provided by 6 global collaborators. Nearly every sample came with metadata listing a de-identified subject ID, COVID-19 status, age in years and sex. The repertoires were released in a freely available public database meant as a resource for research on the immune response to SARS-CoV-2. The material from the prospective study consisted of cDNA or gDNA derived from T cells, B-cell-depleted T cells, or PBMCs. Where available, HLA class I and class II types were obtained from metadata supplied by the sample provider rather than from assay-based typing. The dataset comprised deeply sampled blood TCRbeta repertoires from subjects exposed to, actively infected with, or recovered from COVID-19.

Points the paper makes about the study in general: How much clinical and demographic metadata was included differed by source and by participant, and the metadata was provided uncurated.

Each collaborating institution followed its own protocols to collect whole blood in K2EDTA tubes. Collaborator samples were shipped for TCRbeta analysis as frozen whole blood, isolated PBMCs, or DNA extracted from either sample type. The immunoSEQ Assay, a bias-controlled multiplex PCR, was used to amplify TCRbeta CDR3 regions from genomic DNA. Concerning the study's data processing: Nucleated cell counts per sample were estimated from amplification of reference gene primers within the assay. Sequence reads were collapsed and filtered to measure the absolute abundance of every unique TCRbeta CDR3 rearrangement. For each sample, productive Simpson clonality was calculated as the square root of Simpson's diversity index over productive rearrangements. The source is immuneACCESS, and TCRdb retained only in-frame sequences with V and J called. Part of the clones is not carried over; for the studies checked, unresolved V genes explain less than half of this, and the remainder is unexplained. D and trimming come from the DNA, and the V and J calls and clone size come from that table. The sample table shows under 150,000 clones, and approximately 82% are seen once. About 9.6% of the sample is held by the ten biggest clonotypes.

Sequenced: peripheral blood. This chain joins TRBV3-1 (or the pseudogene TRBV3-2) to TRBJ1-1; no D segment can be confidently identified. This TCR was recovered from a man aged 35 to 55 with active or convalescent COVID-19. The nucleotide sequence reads TGTGCCAGCAGCCAAGACGTGAGCACTGAAGCTTTCTTT. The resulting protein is CASSQDVSTEAFF.